This TCR beta chain comes out of a study of blood T cell repertoires in COVID-19. Looking at the study overall: COVID-19 samples from acute and convalescent phases originated in the United States, Italy and Spain.

The V and J ends lost 3 bases and 4 bases respectively, with 15 bases between them. The CDR3 has 16 amino acids. Per the germline V gene, CDR1 is MDHEN and CDR2 is SYDVKM. One Seattle source followed patients from active infection through their disease course. Study processing details: Nucleated cell counts were estimated from reference gene primer amplification. The assay was immunoSEQ multiplex PCR, and TCRdb's table has in-frame clones only and misses some. D and trimming were read from the DNA, whereas the V and J calls and clone size are those reported in that table. The profile shows some 310,000 clones, around 87% of them singletons.

The sequence was collected from a woman between 40 and 50 years old with COVID-19, enrolled during active disease. The chain carries TRBV28 and TRBJ1-4; D is possibly TRBD1 (5 bases). Specimen: peripheral blood. The CDR3 sequence is CASSFIGAGDNEKLFF. The CDR3 bases are TGTGCCAGCAGTTTCATAGGGGCTGGTGATAATGAAAAACTGTTTTTT.